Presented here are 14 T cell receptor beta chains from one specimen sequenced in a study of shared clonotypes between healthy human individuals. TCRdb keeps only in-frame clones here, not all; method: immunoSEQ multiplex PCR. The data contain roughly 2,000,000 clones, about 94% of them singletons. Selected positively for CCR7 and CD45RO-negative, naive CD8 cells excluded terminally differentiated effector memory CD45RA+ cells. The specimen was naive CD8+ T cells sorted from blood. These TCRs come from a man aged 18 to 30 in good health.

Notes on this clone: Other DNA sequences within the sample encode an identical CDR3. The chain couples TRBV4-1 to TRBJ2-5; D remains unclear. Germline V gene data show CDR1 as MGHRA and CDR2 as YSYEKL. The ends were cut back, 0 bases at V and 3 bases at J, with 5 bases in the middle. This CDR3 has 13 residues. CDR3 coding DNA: TGCGCCAGCAGCCAAGACGCAGAAGAGACCCAGTACTTC. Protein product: CASSQDAEETQYF.

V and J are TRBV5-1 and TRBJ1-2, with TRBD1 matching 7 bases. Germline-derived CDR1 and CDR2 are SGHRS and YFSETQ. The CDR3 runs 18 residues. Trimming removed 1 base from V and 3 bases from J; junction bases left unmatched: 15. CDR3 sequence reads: CASSLTFLQGPLDYGYTF. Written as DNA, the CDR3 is TGCGCCAGCAGCTTGACCTTTTTACAGGGGCCATTAGACTATGGCTACACCTTC. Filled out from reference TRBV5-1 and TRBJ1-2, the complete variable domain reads KAGVTQTPRYLIKTRGQQVTLSCSPISGHRSVSWYQQTPGQGLQFLFEYFSETQRNKGNFPGRFSGRQFSNSRSEMNVSTLELGDSALYLCASSLTFLQGPLDYGYTFGSGTRLTVV.

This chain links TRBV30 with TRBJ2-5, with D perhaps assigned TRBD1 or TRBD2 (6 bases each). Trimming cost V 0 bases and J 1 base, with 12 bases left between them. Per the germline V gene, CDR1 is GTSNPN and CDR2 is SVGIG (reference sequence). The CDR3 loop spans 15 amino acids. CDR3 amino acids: CAWSVGGHLQETQYF. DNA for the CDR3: TGTGCCTGGAGTGTCGGGGGACACCTCCAAGAGACCCAGTACTTC.

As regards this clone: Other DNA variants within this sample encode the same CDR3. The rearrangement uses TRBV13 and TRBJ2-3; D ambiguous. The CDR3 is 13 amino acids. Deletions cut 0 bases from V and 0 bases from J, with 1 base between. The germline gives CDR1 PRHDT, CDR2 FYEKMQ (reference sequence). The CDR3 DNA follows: TGTGCCAGCAGCTTAGGGAGCACAGATACGCAGTATTTT. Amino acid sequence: CASSLGSTDTQYF.

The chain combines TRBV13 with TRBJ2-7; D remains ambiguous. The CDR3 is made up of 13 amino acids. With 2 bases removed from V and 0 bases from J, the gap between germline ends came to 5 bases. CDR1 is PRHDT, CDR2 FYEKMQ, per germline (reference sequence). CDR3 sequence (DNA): TGTGCCAGCAGCTTATCCGACTCCTACGAGCAGTACTTC. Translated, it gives CASSLSDSYEQYF.

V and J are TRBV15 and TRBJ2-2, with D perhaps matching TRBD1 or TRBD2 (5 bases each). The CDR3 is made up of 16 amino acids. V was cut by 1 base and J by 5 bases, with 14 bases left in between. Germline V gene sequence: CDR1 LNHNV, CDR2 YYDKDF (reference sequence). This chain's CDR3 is CATSRAGEGKTGELFF. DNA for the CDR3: TGTGCCACCAGCAGAGCGGGCGAGGGGAAAACCGGGGAGCTGTTTTTT.

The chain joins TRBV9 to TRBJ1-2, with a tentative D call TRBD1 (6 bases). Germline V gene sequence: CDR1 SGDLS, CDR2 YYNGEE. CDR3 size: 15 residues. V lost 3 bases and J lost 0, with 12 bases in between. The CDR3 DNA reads TGTGCCAGCAGCGGTGACAGGTTTGCTAACTATGGCTACACCTTC. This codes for CASSGDRFANYGYTF.

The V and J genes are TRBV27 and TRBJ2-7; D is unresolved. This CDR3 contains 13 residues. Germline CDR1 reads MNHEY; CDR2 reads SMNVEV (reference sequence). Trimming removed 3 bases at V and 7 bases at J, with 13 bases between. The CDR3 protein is CASSLVLGKEQYF. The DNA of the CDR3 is TGTGCCAGCAGTTTGGTACTCGGAAAAGAGCAGTACTTC.

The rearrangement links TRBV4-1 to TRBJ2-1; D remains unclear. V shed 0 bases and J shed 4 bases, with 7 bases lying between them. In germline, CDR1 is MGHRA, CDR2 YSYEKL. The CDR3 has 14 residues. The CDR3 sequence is CASSQEPDYNEQFF. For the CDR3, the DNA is TGCGCCAGCAGCCAAGAACCGGATTACAATGAGCAGTTCTTC.

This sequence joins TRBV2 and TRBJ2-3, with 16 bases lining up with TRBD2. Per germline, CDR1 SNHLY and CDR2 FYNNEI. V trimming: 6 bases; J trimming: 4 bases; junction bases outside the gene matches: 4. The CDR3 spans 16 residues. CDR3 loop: CASRPGLAGGPDTQYF. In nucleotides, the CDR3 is TGTGCCAGCAGACCGGGACTAGCGGGAGGGCCAGATACGCAGTATTTT.

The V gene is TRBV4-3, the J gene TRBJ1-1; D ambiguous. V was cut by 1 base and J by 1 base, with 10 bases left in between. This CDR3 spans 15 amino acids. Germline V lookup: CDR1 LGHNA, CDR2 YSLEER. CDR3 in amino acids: CASSQGIDWNTEAFF. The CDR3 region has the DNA TGCGCCAGCAGCCAAGGTATCGATTGGAACACTGAAGCTTTCTTT.

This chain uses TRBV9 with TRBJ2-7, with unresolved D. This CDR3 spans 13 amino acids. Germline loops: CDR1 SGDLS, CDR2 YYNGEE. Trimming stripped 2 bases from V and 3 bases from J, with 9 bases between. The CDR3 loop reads CASSVDAYYEQYF. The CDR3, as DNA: TGTGCCAGCAGCGTCGACGCCTACTACGAGCAGTACTTC.

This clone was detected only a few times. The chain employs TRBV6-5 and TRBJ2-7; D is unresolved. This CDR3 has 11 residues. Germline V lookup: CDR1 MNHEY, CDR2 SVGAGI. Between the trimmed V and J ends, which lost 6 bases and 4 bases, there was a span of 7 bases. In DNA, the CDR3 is TGTGCCAGCAGACAAGGGTACGAGCAGTACTTC. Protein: CASRQGYEQYF.

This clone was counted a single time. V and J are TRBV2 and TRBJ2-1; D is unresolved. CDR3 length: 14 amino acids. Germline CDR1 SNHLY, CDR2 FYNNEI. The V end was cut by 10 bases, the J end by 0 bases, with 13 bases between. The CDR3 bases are TGTGCCATTTTCGGTATGAGCTCCTACAATGAGCAGTTCTTC. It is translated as CAIFGMSSYNEQFF.